These 29 T cell receptor beta chains came from one sample sequenced in a study of identical twins. TCRdb used MiXCR to reprocess the 5' RACE reads, holding one entry per CDR3 protein. The sample includes some 690,000 distinct CDR3 sequences, approximately 21% of them seen just once. These data are also associated with another study on T cells expressing NK-cell markers.

The sample consisted of PBMCs. The receptors derive from a woman under 30 in good health.

V gene TRBV29-1 combines with J gene TRBJ1-4, with D possibly TRBD1 on 5 matching bases. The CDR3 contains 12 residues. Trimming cost V 3 bases and J 8 bases, with 10 bases left between them. Germline CDR1 reads SQVTM; CDR2 reads ANQGSEA. The CDR3 region is CSVESGDEKLFF. Written as DNA, the CDR3 is TGCAGCGTTGAGAGCGGGGACGAAAAACTGTTTTTT.

This clonotype was observed a few times. V and J are TRBV12-3 or TRBV12-4 and TRBJ2-3; 8 nucleotides line up with TRBD2. The V segment lost 6 bases and the J segment 1 base; nucleotides outside the gene matches: 9. The CDR3 length is 16 residues. The CDR3 sequence is CASSPPPGGGTDTQYF. The DNA for the CDR3 is TGTGCCAGCAGCCCACCCCCGGGAGGGGGCACAGATACGCAGTATTTT.

V usage is TRBV6-1 and J usage is TRBJ2-1; TRBD2 is a possible D gene (6 bases). The CDR3 runs 13 residues. Germline V gene sequence: CDR1 MNHNS, CDR2 SASEGT. Trimming stripped 8 bases from V and 8 bases from J, with 16 bases between. For the CDR3, the DNA is TGTGCCAGCGGTGCTGGAGGGATGCATGAGCAGTTCTTC. Its translation: CASGAGGMHEQFF.

The gene calls are TRBV12-3 or TRBV12-4 and TRBJ2-1, with 9 bases that match TRBD2. The J segment lost 8 bases and the V segment lost 3 bases, leaving 5 bases of the junction unmatched. The CDR3 spans 14 residues. The CDR3 loop is CASSFLREGDEQFF. The CDR3 nucleotides are TGTGCCAGCAGTTTCTTGCGGGAGGGCGATGAGCAGTTCTTC.

The J gene is TRBJ2-1, the V gene TRBV12-3 or TRBV12-4; 15 nucleotides match TRBD2. V gave up 0 bases and J gave up 1 base; unmatched junction bases: 10. This CDR3 region has 21 residues. CDR3 residues: CASSLAIRTSGRENSYNEQFF. In DNA, the CDR3 is TGTGCCAGCAGTTTAGCCATAAGGACTAGCGGGAGGGAGAATTCCTACAATGAGCAGTTCTTC.

In its sample, this clonotype was seen many times. CDR3 loop: CASRGDTHYEQYF. In DNA form, the CDR3 reads TGTGCCAGCAGGGGGGACACACACTACGAGCAGTACTTC. The gene calls are TRBV12-3 or TRBV12-4 and TRBJ2-7; D is possibly TRBD1 (6 bases). With 6 bases removed from V and 3 bases from J, the gap between germline ends came to 12 bases. The CDR3 sequence is 13 residues long.

This rearrangement joins TRBV27 to TRBJ2-2; maybe TRBD2 (6 bases). The germline V and J ends were trimmed by 7 bases and 0 bases, with 15 bases remaining between them. The germline gives CDR1 MNHEY, CDR2 SMNVEV (reference sequence). This CDR3 is built from 16 residues. The CDR3, as DNA: TGTGCCAGCAAGCCCGGGGGACTTTCGAACACCGGGGAGCTGTTTTTT. Translation: CASKPGGLSNTGELFF.

The chain combines TRBV12-3 or TRBV12-4 with TRBJ1-2; D not resolved. The CDR3 loop spans 14 amino acids. V dropped 2 bases and J dropped 8 bases, with 15 bases sitting between them. CDR3 loop: CASSLREQPRGYTF. CDR3 coding DNA: TGTGCCAGCAGTTTACGGGAACAGCCCCGAGGCTACACCTTC.

The chain carries TRBV3-1 and TRBJ2-4, with D tentatively TRBD1 (6 bases). The CDR3 runs 18 residues. CDR1 is LGHDT, CDR2 YNNKEL, per germline (reference sequence). Trimming pared 11 bases from V and 0 bases from J, leaving 26 bases between. The CDR3: CASCQRGQAGVAKNIQYF. The CDR3 DNA is TGTGCCTCCTGCCAAAGGGGACAAGCCGGGGTAGCCAAAAACATTCAGTACTTC.

The CDR3 DNA follows: TGCGCCAGCAGTGAGTCGTACTTGGAACTCTCTGGAAACACCATATATTTT. This gives the protein CASSESYLELSGNTIYF. V usage is TRBV10-2 and J usage is TRBJ1-3, with D unclear. This CDR3 region has 17 residues. Per germline, CDR1 WSHSY and CDR2 SAAADI. Trimming shortened V by 0 bases and J by 0 bases, and 12 bases separated the two germline ends.

The V gene is TRBV29-1, the J gene TRBJ2-1; D might be TRBD1 (5 bases). V was shortened by 2 bases and J by 0 bases, with 11 bases between the two germline ends. This CDR3 comprises 15 residues. Germline CDR1 is SQVTM and CDR2 is ANQGSEA. CDR3 bases: TGCAGCGTTGAATTACAGGCCAGCTCCTACAATGAGCAGTTCTTC. Amino acids: CSVELQASSYNEQFF.

The chain employs TRBV5-5 and TRBJ1-5; 10 nucleotides line up with TRBD1. CDR1 is SGHKS and CDR2 is YYEKEE in the germline V gene (reference sequence). V shed 4 bases, J shed 1 base, and the junction held 5 bases outside the gene matches. The CDR3 consists of 16 residues. DNA for the CDR3: TGTGCCAGCAGCGGAGGACAGGGGGGAAGCAATCAGCCCCAGCATTTT. It is translated as CASSGGQGGSNQPQHF.

This clonotype was observed a handful of times. V and J are TRBV24-1 and TRBJ2-3; 11 bases match TRBD1. Germline V gene data show CDR1 as KGHDR and CDR2 as SFDVKD. CDR3 length: 16 amino acids. The V gene end was trimmed by 2 bases and the J gene end by 4 bases; junction bases not matched to a gene: 4. The CDR3 DNA reads TGTGCCACCAGTGATTCCGGACAGGGGGCCTCAGATACGCAGTATTTT. Residues: CATSDSGQGASDTQYF.

This clonotype was seen a handful of times. The rearrangement joins TRBV5-1 to TRBJ2-2, with D possibly being TRBD1 (6 bases). Germline values: CDR1 SGHRS, CDR2 YFSETQ. The CDR3 sequence is 16 residues long. Trimming took off 4 bases at V and 4 bases at J, with 17 bases between the two ends. The CDR3 loop is CASSETGIGATGELFF. CDR3 coding DNA: TGCGCCAGCAGCGAAACAGGGATCGGTGCCACCGGGGAGCTGTTTTTT. Filled out from reference TRBV5-1 and TRBJ2-2, the complete variable domain reads KAGVTQTPRYLIKTRGQQVTLSCSPISGHRSVSWYQQTPGQGLQFLFEYFSETQRNKGNFPGRFSGRQFSNSRSEMNVSTLELGDSALYLCASSETGIGATGELFFGEGSRLTVL.

This clonotype was picked up many times. The chain joins TRBV20-1 to TRBJ2-7, with 8 bases fitting TRBD2. The germline V gene encodes CDR1 DFQATT and CDR2 SNEGSKA (reference sequence). This CDR3 spans 14 amino acids. V shed 6 bases and J 0 bases; nucleotides not matched to a gene: 7. The CDR3: CSASGSGISYEQYF. The CDR3 region has the DNA TGCAGTGCGAGCGGTAGCGGGATCTCCTACGAGCAGTACTTC.

This clonotype was observed many times. The chain combines TRBV29-1 with TRBJ2-1; 12 positions match TRBD2. The CDR3 runs to 17 residues. Unmatched junction bases numbered 11, after V lost 8 bases and J lost 0 bases. From germline, CDR1 is SQVTM and CDR2 ANQGSEA. This CDR3 is CSLTGTSGPSSYNEQFF. The CDR3 DNA reads TGCAGCCTAACCGGGACTAGCGGGCCTAGCTCCTACAATGAGCAGTTCTTC.

The chain carries TRBV7-3 and TRBJ2-1, with a weak D call TRBD1 (6 bases). V lost 3 bases to trimming and J lost 2 bases, with 17 bases between them. This CDR3 contains 17 residues. Germline CDR1 reads SGHTA; CDR2 reads FQGTGA. The chain's CDR3 is CASSFLGQRGAYNEQFF. CDR3 DNA sequence: TGTGCCAGCAGCTTTCTGGGACAACGGGGCGCCTACAATGAGCAGTTCTTC.

This clonotype was observed a handful of times. The chain is built from TRBV12-3 or TRBV12-4 and TRBJ1-2, with D hard to call. The germline V and J ends were trimmed by 2 bases and 6 bases, with 13 bases remaining between them. CDR3 size: 14 residues. CDR3 DNA: TGTGCCAGCAGTTTATTTGGGAGTTGGAATGGCTACACCTTC. Translating it yields CASSLFGSWNGYTF.

This clonotype was seen at least ten times. The chain uses TRBV7-9 and TRBJ1-1; TRBD1 matches at 7 bases. The CDR3 is 13 amino acids. CDR1 and CDR2 (germline): SEHNR, FQNEAQ (reference sequence). With V trimmed by 4 bases and J by 4 bases, 3 bases remained unmatched. The CDR3 reads CASSSEGATEAFF. For the CDR3, the DNA is TGTGCCAGCAGCTCCGAGGGGGCCACTGAAGCTTTCTTT. Based on the CDR3 plus reference TRBV7-9 and TRBJ1-1, the full variable domain is DTGVSQNPRHKITKRGQNVTFRCDPISEHNRLYWYRQTLGQGPEFLTYFQNEAQLEKSRLLSDRFSAERPKGSFSTLEIQRTEQGDSAMYLCASSSEGATEAFFGQGTRLTVV.

This chain uses TRBV12-3 or TRBV12-4 with TRBJ2-3; tentative D call: TRBD2 (5 bases). Trimming stripped 1 base from V and 6 bases from J, with 14 bases between. This CDR3 has 15 residues. In nucleotides, the CDR3 is TGTGCCAGCAGTTTAGGGGCTAGCAGATCTGATACGCAGTATTTT. It yields the protein CASSLGASRSDTQYF.

The chain employs TRBV5-5 and TRBJ2-7; the D gene is possibly TRBD1 (5 bases). Germline loops: CDR1 SGHKS, CDR2 YYEKEE (reference sequence). Trimming shortened V by 0 bases and J by 5 bases, and 12 bases separated the two germline ends. CDR3 length: 14 amino acids. In nucleotides, the CDR3 is TGTGCCAGCAGCTTGGATGCAGGGAAAAACGAGCAGTACTTC. It codes for CASSLDAGKNEQYF.

The chain recombines TRBV20-1 with TRBJ2-5, with a weak D call TRBD2 (5 bases). The CDR3 is 15 amino acids. Germline CDR1 DFQATT, CDR2 SNEGSKA (reference sequence). The V end was cut by 3 bases, the J end by 4 bases, with 18 bases between. CDR3 region: CSASPGRGQRETQYF. The CDR3 nucleotides read TGCAGTGCTAGTCCCGGGCGAGGGCAGCGAGAGACCCAGTACTTC.

In nucleotides, the CDR3 is TGCGCCAGCAGCTTCTGGGCGGGAAAGAACACCGGGGAGCTGTTTTTT. It is translated as CASSFWAGKNTGELFF. The chain joins TRBV5-1 to TRBJ2-2; D may be TRBD2 (6 bases). The CDR3 sequence is 16 residues long. With 2 bases removed from V and 1 base from J, the gap between germline ends came to 12 bases. CDR1 and CDR2 (germline): SGHRS, YFSETQ.

This clonotype was observed a few times. The chain couples TRBV7-8 to TRBJ1-2; D gene unclear. The CDR3 runs 15 residues. V was cut by 3 bases and J by 6 bases, with 17 bases left in between. Per the germline V gene, CDR1 is SGHVS and CDR2 is FQNEAQ. DNA of the CDR3: TGTGCCAGCAGCTTGGGGTTAGCCAGGACCGATGGCTACACCTTC. The encoded protein is CASSLGLARTDGYTF.

On this clonotype itself: Given the absence of the conserved phenylalanine or tryptophan at the CDR3 end, a read error is likely. The DNA is left out, because the CDR3 cannot be placed on it with certainty; the CDR3 is given as TCRdb lists it. The V and J genes are TRBV14 and TRBJ2-7; the table's D call, TRBD2, has no DNA check behind it. Germline lookup yields CDR1 SGHDN and CDR2 FVKESK. The CDR3 length is 12 residues, termini included. CDR3 protein: CASSRCLNTSGL.

The chain recombines TRBV28 with TRBJ2-1; D gene uncertain. The ends were cut back, 10 bases at V and 7 bases at J, with 17 bases in the middle. Per germline, CDR1 MDHEN and CDR2 SYDVKM. The CDR3 covers 13 residues. As DNA, the CDR3 is TGTGCCACCACCAAGGGCAATTTGAATGAGCAGTTCTTC. Translated: CATTKGNLNEQFF.

Only a few counts were recorded for this clonotype. A read error may explain this, as a much larger clone is one base away. The genes are TRBV12-3 or TRBV12-4 and TRBJ1-2, with D hard to call. The CDR3 totals 12 residues. Trimming shortened V by 1 base and J by 7 bases, and 7 bases separated the two germline ends. The CDR3 region has the DNA TGTGCCAGCAGTTTAGAAGGGTTTGGCTACACCTTC. The encoded protein is CASSLEGFGYTF.

The chain is built from TRBV6-5 and TRBJ1-1; TRBD1 might be the D (5 bases). Trimming removed 11 bases from V and 5 bases from J, with 12 bases in between. This CDR3 has 11 residues. The germline V gene encodes CDR1 MNHEY and CDR2 SVGAGI. The CDR3 loop is CASAQGTEAFF. In DNA, the CDR3 is TGTGCCTCCGCGCAGGGAACTGAAGCTTTCTTT.

This rearrangement joins TRBV7-9 to TRBJ2-2; D may be TRBD2 (6 bases). V lost 3 bases and J 6 bases, leaving 11 bases between the germline ends. Germline CDR1 reads SEHNR; CDR2 reads FQNEAQ (reference sequence). There are 14 residues in the CDR3. As DNA, the CDR3 is TGTGCCAGCAGCTTCACGGGAGAGGCCGGGGAGCTGTTTTTT. This codes for CASSFTGEAGELFF.